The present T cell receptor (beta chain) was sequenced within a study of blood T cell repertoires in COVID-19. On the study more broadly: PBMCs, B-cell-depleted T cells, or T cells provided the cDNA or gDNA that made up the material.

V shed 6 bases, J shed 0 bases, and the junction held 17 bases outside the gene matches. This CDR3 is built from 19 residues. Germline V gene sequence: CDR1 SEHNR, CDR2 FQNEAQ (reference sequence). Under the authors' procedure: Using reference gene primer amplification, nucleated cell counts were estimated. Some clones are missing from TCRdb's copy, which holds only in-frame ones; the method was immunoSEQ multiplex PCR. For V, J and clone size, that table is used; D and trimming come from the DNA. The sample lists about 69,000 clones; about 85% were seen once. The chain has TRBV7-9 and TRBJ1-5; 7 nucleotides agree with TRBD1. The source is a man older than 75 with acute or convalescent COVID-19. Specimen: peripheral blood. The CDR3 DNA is TGTGCCAGCAGGGGTGCCCAGGCAGGGGGTGGGAATAGCAATCAGCCCCAGCATTTT. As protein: CASRGAQAGGGNSNQPQHF.